These 25 T cell receptor beta chains share one sample of origin, sequenced in a study of cytomegalovirus exposure and HLA in healthy donors (dated by TCRdb to 2017 to 2019). The library came from the immunoSEQ multiplex PCR assay. For the multiplex PCR, a mixture combining 60 forward primers for TCR Vbeta segments and 13 reverse primers for TCR Jbeta segments was used. TCRdb took this table from immuneACCESS and kept in-frame rearrangements with V and J called. Such tables lack part of the clones; where checked against another copy, unresolved V genes explain under half of the gap, and the rest is unexplained. The sample table on file contains 55,000 to 75,000 clones. In total, the top ten clones hold around 1.6% of the sample. The material sequenced was PBMCs. These receptors were collected from a woman in her twenties or thirties in good health and CMV-seronegative.

The chain couples TRBV28 to TRBJ2-7; no firm D call. Germline V gene data show CDR1 as MDHEN and CDR2 as SYDVKM. V lost 1 base to trimming and J lost 0 bases, with 10 bases between them. The CDR3 runs to 15 residues. The CDR3 nucleotides are TGTGCCAGCAGTTTATTGGGCAGTAGCTCCTACGAGCAGTACTTC. Amino acids: CASSLLGSSSYEQYF.

This chain connects TRBV29-1 to TRBJ2-2; 8 bases fit TRBD1. The germline V gene encodes CDR1 SQVTM and CDR2 ANQGSEA. The junction had 4 bases not matched to a gene; V was cut back by 6 bases and J by 7 bases. CDR3 length: 12 residues. The CDR3 reads CSVQGASGELFF. The CDR3 DNA sequence: TGCAGCGTCCAGGGGGCGAGCGGGGAGCTGTTTTTT.

This chain connects TRBV6-5 to TRBJ1-4; TRBD1 is a possible D gene (5 bases). This CDR3 has 16 residues. Germline CDR1 is MNHEY and CDR2 is SVGAGI. With 0 bases removed from V and 7 bases from J, the gap between germline ends came to 15 bases. CDR3 amino acids: CASSYSKGAYGEKLFF. Here the CDR3 DNA reads TGTGCCAGCAGTTACTCTAAAGGGGCGTATGGTGAAAAACTGTTTTTT.

V and J are TRBV5-6 and TRBJ1-2; maybe TRBD1 (5 bases). Trimming shortened V by 0 bases and J by 3 bases, and 9 bases separated the two germline ends. CDR3 length: 14 residues. Germline V CDR1 and CDR2: SGHDT, YYEEEE. CDR3 coding DNA: TGTGCCAGCAGCTTGGAAGTCAGGGACTATGGCTACACCTTC. The encoded protein is CASSLEVRDYGYTF.

The chain is built from TRBV4-3 and TRBJ2-3, with D uncertain. Deletions cut 4 bases from V and 0 bases from J, with 17 bases between. CDR1 is LGHNA and CDR2 is YSLEER in the germline V gene. The CDR3 extends over 17 amino acids. CDR3 region: CASSRQVSSPSTDTQYF. As DNA, the CDR3 is TGCGCCAGCAGCCGGCAGGTTTCGTCCCCTAGCACAGATACGCAGTATTTT.

V gene TRBV18 combines with J gene TRBJ2-7; weak D call: TRBD1 (6 bases). The CDR3 has 15 amino acids. CDR1 KGHSH and CDR2 LQKENI come from the germline V gene. V gave up 0 bases and J gave up 4 bases, with 13 bases separating them. CDR3 DNA sequence: TGTGCCAGCTCACCACCCGGGAACAGGGAATACGAGCAGTACTTC. Translating it yields CASSPPGNREYEQYF.

J is TRBJ2-7 and V is TRBV27, with 8 bases lining up with TRBD2. Germline V gene sequence: CDR1 MNHEY, CDR2 SMNVEV (reference sequence). The trim removed 7 bases at V and 4 bases at J, leaving 9 bases unmatched. This CDR3 has 14 amino acids. DNA of the CDR3: TGTGCCAGCAACCCAACTAGCGGAGTTTACGAGCAGTACTTC. Translation: CASNPTSGVYEQYF.

The J gene is TRBJ2-1, the V gene TRBV28, with a tentative D call TRBD1 (5 bases). The CDR3 contains 11 residues. From germline, CDR1 is MDHEN and CDR2 SYDVKM. Trimming pared 8 bases from V and 8 bases from J, leaving 10 bases between. CDR3: CASGSRDEQFF. The CDR3 DNA follows: TGTGCCAGCGGATCCAGGGATGAGCAGTTCTTC.

The rearrangement joins TRBV5-4 to TRBJ2-2; 9 bases are a match to TRBD2. Germline lookup yields CDR1 SGHNT and CDR2 YYREEE (reference sequence). The CDR3 sequence is 17 residues long. V gave up 0 bases and J gave up 0 bases; unmatched junction bases: 3. The CDR3 DNA follows: TGTGCCAGCAGCTTGGTAATAGCGGGGGCGAACACCGGGGAGCTGTTTTTT. This gives the protein CASSLVIAGANTGELFF. The variable domain in full, with the rest retrieved from reference TRBV5-4 and TRBJ2-2, is ETGVTQSPTHLIKTRGQQVTLRCSSQSGHNTVSWYQQALGQGPQFIFQYYREEENGRGNFPPRFSGLQFPNYSSELNVNALELDDSALYLCASSLVIAGANTGELFFGEGSRLTVL.

The chain uses TRBV19 and TRBJ2-7, with a possible D match to TRBD1 (5 bases). V was trimmed by 5 bases and J by 7 bases, leaving 18 bases between them. Per the germline V gene, CDR1 is LNHDA and CDR2 is SQIVND (reference sequence). The CDR3 runs 14 residues. The CDR3 protein is CASSPSAGLVEQYF. CDR3 nucleotide sequence: TGTGCCAGTAGTCCCTCCGCAGGGTTGGTGGAGCAGTACTTC.

The chain recombines TRBV29-1 with TRBJ1-2, with 9 bases that match TRBD1. The CDR3 is made up of 13 amino acids. The ends lost 7 bases at V and 4 bases at J; junction bases unmatched: 7. The germline CDR1 and CDR2 sequences are SQVTM and ANQGSEA. The CDR3 here is CSGGGQGPYGYTF. CDR3 sequence (DNA): TGCAGCGGGGGGGGACAGGGCCCCTATGGCTACACCTTC.

The chain couples TRBV28 to TRBJ2-4; D is unclear. Germline-derived CDR1 and CDR2 are MDHEN and SYDVKM. This CDR3 comprises 13 residues. Trimming pared 2 bases from V and 7 bases from J, leaving 9 bases between. The DNA for the CDR3 is TGTGCCAGCAGTTTAGGGCAGAACAACATTCAGTACTTC. This translates into CASSLGQNNIQYF.

This chain connects TRBV2 to TRBJ1-2; D is unclear. CDR1 SNHLY and CDR2 FYNNEI come from the germline V gene. There are 14 residues in the CDR3. Trimming removed 1 base from V and 3 bases from J, with 9 bases in between. In DNA form, the CDR3 reads TGTGCCAGCAGTGAAGAACGTCCGGACTATGGCTACACCTTC. Protein product: CASSEERPDYGYTF.

The chain combines TRBV6-1 with TRBJ1-1; D is unresolved. Germline lookup yields CDR1 MNHNS and CDR2 SASEGT. The CDR3 loop spans 14 amino acids. V gave up 3 bases and J gave up 4 bases, with 12 bases separating them. CDR3 nucleotide sequence: TGTGCCAGCAGTGATTTCGGAGGTCGCACTGAAGCTTTCTTT. It codes for CASSDFGGRTEAFF.

In nucleotides, the CDR3 is TGTGCCAGCAGCACCGACTTCACCACCGGGGAGCTGTTTTTT. It translates to CASSTDFTTGELFF. This sequence joins TRBV7-3 and TRBJ2-2, with D hard to call. CDR1 and CDR2 (germline): SGHTA, FQGTGA. The V end was cut by 5 bases, the J end by 4 bases, with 11 bases between. This CDR3 has 14 amino acids.

V is TRBV5-1 and J is TRBJ2-7; D gene ambiguous. The CDR3 sequence is 14 residues long. The germline V gene has CDR1 SGHRS and CDR2 YFSETQ. Trimming took off 2 bases at V and 2 bases at J, with 11 bases between the two ends. The DNA for the CDR3 is TGCGCCAGCAGCTTAGTCTTGTCTACCTACGAGCAGTACTTC. Residues: CASSLVLSTYEQYF.

The genes are TRBV27 and TRBJ2-7, with TRBD1 matching over 9 bases. V lost 6 bases to trimming and J lost 3 bases; unmatched junction nucleotides: 3. The germline CDR1 and CDR2 sequences are MNHEY and SMNVEV (reference sequence). This CDR3 has 13 amino acids. The CDR3 DNA reads as TGTGCCAGCAGAGGGACAGGGAACTACGAGCAGTACTTC. It encodes CASRGTGNYEQYF.

The chain couples TRBV6-5 to TRBJ2-7; D ambiguous. This CDR3 is built from 14 residues. Trimming pared 3 bases from V and 2 bases from J, leaving 11 bases between. CDR1 MNHEY and CDR2 SVGAGI come from the germline V gene. The CDR3 DNA sequence: TGTGCCAGCAGTTATTCCGACAATGCCTACGAGCAGTACTTC. This encodes CASSYSDNAYEQYF.

V gene TRBV29-1 combines with J gene TRBJ1-4; no reliable D call. Deletions cut 4 bases from V and 5 bases from J, with 14 bases between. CDR1 is SQVTM and CDR2 is ANQGSEA in the germline V gene. The CDR3 is made up of 14 amino acids. Written as DNA, the CDR3 is TGCAGCGTTGTCGCGGGGAGTTCCAATGAAAAACTGTTTTTT. Translated: CSVVAGSSNEKLFF. Supplemented by reference TRBV29-1 and TRBJ1-4, the full variable domain reads SAVISQKPSRDICQRGTSLTIQCQVDSQVTMMFWYRQQPGQSLTLIATANQGSEATYESGFVIDKFPISRPNLTFSTLTVSNMSPEDSSIYLCSVVAGSSNEKLFFGSGTQLSVL.

The chain has TRBV28 and TRBJ2-5, with D unresolved. Germline loops: CDR1 MDHEN, CDR2 SYDVKM. V lost 7 bases and J lost 9, with 12 bases in between. The length of the CDR3 is 11 residues. The CDR3 bases are TGTGCCAGCACGACCCCCGGAGCCCAGTACTTC. Its protein product is CASTTPGAQYF. Complete variable domain (other parts from reference TRBV28 and TRBJ2-5): DVKVTQSSRYLVKRTGEKVFLECVQDMDHENMFWYRQDPGLGLRLIYFSYDVKMKEKGDIPEGYSVSREKKERFSLILESASTNQTSMYLCASTTPGAQYFGPGTRLLVL.

V gene TRBV5-1 combines with J gene TRBJ1-2; D might be TRBD1 (6 bases). This CDR3 spans 14 amino acids. Germline loops: CDR1 SGHRS, CDR2 YFSETQ. Trimming took 0 bases from V and 7 from J, leaving 13 bases between them. CDR3 DNA sequence: TGCGCCAGCAGCTTGGGCTCAGGGGAGCGTGGCTACACCTTC. As protein: CASSLGSGERGYTF.

V and J are TRBV7-9 and TRBJ2-7, with D possibly matching TRBD2 (6 bases). The CDR3 has 13 amino acids. The germline V gene has CDR1 SEHNR and CDR2 FQNEAQ (reference sequence). The V gene lost 6 bases and the J gene lost 4 bases, with 13 bases spanning the gap. The CDR3 DNA is TGTGCCAGCAGTTGGACGGGGGAATACGAGCAGTACTTC. It specifies CASSWTGEYEQYF.

The V gene is TRBV19, the J gene TRBJ1-1, with 9 bases fitting TRBD1. The junction had 7 bases not matched to a gene; V was cut back by 9 bases and J by 5 bases. Germline V gene lookup returns CDR1 LNHDA and CDR2 SQIVND (reference sequence). The CDR3 length is 13 residues. The CDR3 bases are TGTGCCAGCTGGGACAGGGATGAGACTGAAGCTTTCTTT. As protein: CASWDRDETEAFF.

V and J are TRBV4-1 and TRBJ2-7; 7 bases map to TRBD1. Trimming took 4 bases from V and 1 from J; bases not matched to a gene: 7. Germline lookup yields CDR1 MGHRA and CDR2 YSYEKL. CDR3 size: 15 residues. The CDR3 protein is CASSRRQGESYEQYF. The CDR3 DNA reads as TGCGCCAGCAGCCGCAGACAGGGTGAGTCCTACGAGCAGTACTTC.

The rearrangement joins TRBV19 to TRBJ1-2, with a possible D match to TRBD1 (5 bases). CDR3 length: 15 amino acids. The ends were cut back, 10 bases at V and 2 bases at J, with 20 bases in the middle. Per the germline V gene, CDR1 is LNHDA and CDR2 is SQIVND (reference sequence). The CDR3 spells CATRGVPKPNYGYTF. CDR3 bases: TGTGCCACCCGGGGGGTGCCGAAACCCAACTATGGCTACACCTTC.